Listed below are T cell receptor beta chains from one sample, sequenced in a study of blood T cell repertoires in COVID-19. TCRdb keeps only in-frame clones here, not all; method: immunoSEQ multiplex PCR. The repertoire holds a few hundred thousand clones, with roughly 85% as singletons. The sequenced sample was PBMCs or T cells enriched from blood (not recorded which). The receptors were gathered from a woman between 45 and 60 years old who had been exposed to COVID-19. Both conserved end residues are trimmed from each CDR3. The order of the fields is V gene, J gene, clone size, CDR3 protein. Only some rows state a clone size, as once, few, many or a class for expanded clones.

v_gene: TRBV5-1; j_gene: TRBJ2-3; abundance: .; CDR3aa: ASSLENSARTDTQY
v_gene: TRBV9; j_gene: TRBJ1-2; abundance: .; CDR3aa: ASSPGGNPNYGYT
v_gene: TRBV6-1; j_gene: TRBJ1-1; abundance: .; CDR3aa: ASSDVGVAAEAF
v_gene: TRBV27; j_gene: TRBJ1-2; abundance: .; CDR3aa: ASSRDAGGYGYT
v_gene: TRBV6-2/TRBV6-3; j_gene: TRBJ2-1; abundance: .; CDR3aa: ASSLRQGAYNEQF
v_gene: TRBV2; j_gene: TRBJ1-1; abundance: .; CDR3aa: ASSASGVLNTEAF
v_gene: TRBV19; j_gene: TRBJ2-3; abundance: .; CDR3aa: ASSTIVRDTQY
v_gene: TRBV5-1; j_gene: TRBJ1-1; abundance: .; CDR3aa: ASSEQGWWNTEAF
v_gene: TRBV5-6; j_gene: TRBJ1-3; abundance: .; CDR3aa: ASSSSRVSSSGNTIY
v_gene: TRBV3-1/TRBV3-2; j_gene: TRBJ2-2; abundance: .; CDR3aa: ASSQLAGATGELF
v_gene: TRBV9; j_gene: TRBJ2-5; abundance: .; CDR3aa: ASSPRERGAETQY
v_gene: TRBV28; j_gene: TRBJ1-1; abundance: .; CDR3aa: ASSLDFTGTEAF
v_gene: TRBV19; j_gene: TRBJ1-2; abundance: .; CDR3aa: ASTSPGGYGYT
v_gene: TRBV27; j_gene: TRBJ2-5; abundance: .; CDR3aa: ASGTAGGFLETQY
v_gene: TRBV2; j_gene: TRBJ2-7; abundance: .; CDR3aa: ASSETGTVFYEQY
v_gene: TRBV28; j_gene: TRBJ1-5; abundance: few; CDR3aa: ASSLSWGQPGNRPQH
v_gene: TRBV4-2; j_gene: TRBJ2-7; abundance: .; CDR3aa: ASSQPQSPSYEQY
v_gene: TRBV14; j_gene: TRBJ2-7; abundance: few; CDR3aa: ASSLGQGFFSEQY
v_gene: TRBV5-1; j_gene: TRBJ2-6; abundance: once; CDR3aa: ASSLETGFSGANVLT
v_gene: TRBV20-1; j_gene: TRBJ2-2; abundance: few; CDR3aa: SAIYTGELF
v_gene: TRBV7-2; j_gene: TRBJ2-2; abundance: .; CDR3aa: ASSFGGGSFNTGELF
v_gene: TRBV7-9; j_gene: TRBJ2-7; abundance: once; CDR3aa: ASSFPVPGEQY